The present T cell receptor beta chain was sequenced within a study of T-cell memory formation after mild COVID-19. The CDR3 length is 16 residues. V was shortened by 0 bases and J by 7 bases, with 16 bases between the two germline ends. Looked up from germline, CDR1 is KGHDR and CDR2 is SFDVKD. General study findings and limits: Mainly CM and EM harbored the contracting CD4+ clones; mainly EMRA harbored the CD8+ ones.

On this clonotype: Its matching antigen is unknown.

TCRdb reprocessed the 5' RACE reads via MiXCR and lists one record per CDR3 protein. The table has approximately 290,000 distinct CDR3 sequences, roughly 19% seen once. Sample: PBMCs or a T cell subset sorted from them (not recorded which). The receptor was derived from a man aged 18 to 29 who had mild COVID-19 (a few samples of this study predate the infection). Cell type and time point are not known. V is TRBV24-1 and J is TRBJ2-3, with no clear D. CDR3 DNA sequence: TGTGCCACCAGTGATTTGGTAGCAGGTGTACCAAATACGCAGTATTTT. It codes for CATSDLVAGVPNTQYF.